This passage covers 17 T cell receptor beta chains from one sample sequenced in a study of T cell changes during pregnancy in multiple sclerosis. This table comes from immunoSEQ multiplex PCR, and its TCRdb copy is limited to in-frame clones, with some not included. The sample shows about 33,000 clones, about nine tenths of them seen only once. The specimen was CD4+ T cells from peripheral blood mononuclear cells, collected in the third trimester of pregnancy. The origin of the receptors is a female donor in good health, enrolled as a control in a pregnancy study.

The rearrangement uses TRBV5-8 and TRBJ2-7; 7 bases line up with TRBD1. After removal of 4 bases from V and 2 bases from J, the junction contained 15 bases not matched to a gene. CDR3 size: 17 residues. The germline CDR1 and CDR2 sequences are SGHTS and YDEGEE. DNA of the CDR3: TGTGCCAGCAGCAGACGCCTACAGGGGAAGGTGCCCTACGAGCAGTACTTC. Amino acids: CASSRRLQGKVPYEQYF.

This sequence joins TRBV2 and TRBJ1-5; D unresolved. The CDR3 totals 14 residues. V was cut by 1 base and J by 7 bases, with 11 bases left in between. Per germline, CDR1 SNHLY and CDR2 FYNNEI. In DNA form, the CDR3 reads TGTGCCAGCAGTGAAGACATACCCTGGCAGCCCCAGCATTTT. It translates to CASSEDIPWQPQHF.

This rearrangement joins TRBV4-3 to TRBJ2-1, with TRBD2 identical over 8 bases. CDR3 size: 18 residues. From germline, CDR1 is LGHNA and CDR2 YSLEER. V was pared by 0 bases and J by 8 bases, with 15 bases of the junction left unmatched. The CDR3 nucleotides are TGCGCCAGCAGCCAAGATCGAGGAGGCGGGAGGCCACGGGATGAGCAGTTCTTC. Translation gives CASSQDRGGGRPRDEQFF.

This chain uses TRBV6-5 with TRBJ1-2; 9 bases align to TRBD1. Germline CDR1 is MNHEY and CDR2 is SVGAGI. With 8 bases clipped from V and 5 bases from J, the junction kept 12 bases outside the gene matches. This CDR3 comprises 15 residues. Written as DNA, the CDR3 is TGTGCCAGCCTTGGGCCAGACAGGGGGAGGTATGGCTACACCTTC. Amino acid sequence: CASLGPDRGRYGYTF.

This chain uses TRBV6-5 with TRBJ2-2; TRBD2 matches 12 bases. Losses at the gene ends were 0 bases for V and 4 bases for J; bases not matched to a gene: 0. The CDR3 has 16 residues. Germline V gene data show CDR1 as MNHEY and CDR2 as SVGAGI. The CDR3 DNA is TGTGCCAGCAGTTACTCGACTAGCGGGAGCACCGGGGAGCTGTTTTTT. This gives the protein CASSYSTSGSTGELFF.

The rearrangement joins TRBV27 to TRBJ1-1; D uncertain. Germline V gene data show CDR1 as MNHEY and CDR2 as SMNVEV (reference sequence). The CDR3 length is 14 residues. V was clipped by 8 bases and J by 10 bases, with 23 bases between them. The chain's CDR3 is CASGPDWIPEGAFF. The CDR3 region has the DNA TGTGCCAGCGGCCCCGACTGGATCCCAGAGGGAGCTTTCTTT.

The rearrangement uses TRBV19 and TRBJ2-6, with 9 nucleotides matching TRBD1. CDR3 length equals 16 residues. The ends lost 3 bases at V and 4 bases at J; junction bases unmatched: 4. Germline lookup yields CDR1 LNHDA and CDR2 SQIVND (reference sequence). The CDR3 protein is CASSIGTGSGANVLTF. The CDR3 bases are TGTGCCAGTAGTATCGGGACAGGGTCCGGGGCCAACGTCCTGACTTTC.

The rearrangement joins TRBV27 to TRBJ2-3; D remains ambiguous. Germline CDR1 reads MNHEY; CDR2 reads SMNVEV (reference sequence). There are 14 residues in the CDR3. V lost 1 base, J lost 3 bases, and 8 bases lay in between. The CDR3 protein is CASSLYVQTDTQYF. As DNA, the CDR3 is TGTGCCAGCAGTTTATATGTCCAGACAGATACGCAGTATTTT.

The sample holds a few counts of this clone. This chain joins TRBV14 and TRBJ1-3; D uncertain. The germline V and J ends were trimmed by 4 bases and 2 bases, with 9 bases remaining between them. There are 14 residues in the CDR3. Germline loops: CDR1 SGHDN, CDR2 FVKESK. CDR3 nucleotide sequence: TGTGCCAGCAGCCCCCTAGGCCCTGGAAACACCATATATTTT. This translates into CASSPLGPGNTIYF.

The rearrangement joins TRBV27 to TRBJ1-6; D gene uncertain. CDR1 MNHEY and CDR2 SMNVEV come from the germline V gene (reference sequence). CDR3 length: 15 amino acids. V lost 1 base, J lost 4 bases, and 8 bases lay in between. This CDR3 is CASSLFREYNSPLHF. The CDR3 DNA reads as TGTGCCAGCAGTTTATTTAGGGAGTATAATTCACCCCTCCACTTT.

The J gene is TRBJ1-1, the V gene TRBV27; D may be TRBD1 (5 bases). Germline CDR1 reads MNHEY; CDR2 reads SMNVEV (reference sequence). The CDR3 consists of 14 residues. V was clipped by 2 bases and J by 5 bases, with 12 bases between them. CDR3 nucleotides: TGTGCCAGCAGTTTAAAGGGGTTGGGAACTGAAGCTTTCTTT. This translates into CASSLKGLGTEAFF.

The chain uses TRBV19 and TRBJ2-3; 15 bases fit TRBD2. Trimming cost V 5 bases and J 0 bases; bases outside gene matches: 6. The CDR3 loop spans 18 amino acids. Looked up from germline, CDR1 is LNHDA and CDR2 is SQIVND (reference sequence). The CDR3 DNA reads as TGTGCCAGTAGTCGGACTAGCGGGAGGGCCACGAGCACAGATACGCAGTATTTT. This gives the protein CASSRTSGRATSTDTQYF.

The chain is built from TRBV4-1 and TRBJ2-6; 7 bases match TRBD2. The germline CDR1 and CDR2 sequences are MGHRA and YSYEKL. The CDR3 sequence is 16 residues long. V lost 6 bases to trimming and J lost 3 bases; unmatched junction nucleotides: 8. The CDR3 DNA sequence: TGCGCCAGCAGGTCTGGGGGGGGAAGTGGGGCCAACGTCCTGACTTTC. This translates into CASRSGGGSGANVLTF.

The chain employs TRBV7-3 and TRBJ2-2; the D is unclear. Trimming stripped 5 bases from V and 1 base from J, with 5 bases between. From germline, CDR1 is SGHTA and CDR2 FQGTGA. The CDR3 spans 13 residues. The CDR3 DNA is TGTGCCAGCAGCCCTATGAACACCGGGGAGCTGTTTTTT. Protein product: CASSPMNTGELFF.

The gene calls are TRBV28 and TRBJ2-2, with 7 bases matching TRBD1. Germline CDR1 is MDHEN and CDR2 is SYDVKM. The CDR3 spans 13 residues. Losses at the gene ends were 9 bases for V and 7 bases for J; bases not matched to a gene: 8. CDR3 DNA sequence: TGTGCCAGTCCGACAGGGACGGGCGGGGAGCTGTTTTTT. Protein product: CASPTGTGGELFF.

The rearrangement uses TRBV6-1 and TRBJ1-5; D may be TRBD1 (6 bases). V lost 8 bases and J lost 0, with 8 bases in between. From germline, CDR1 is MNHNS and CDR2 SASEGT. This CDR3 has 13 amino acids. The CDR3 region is CASRTVSNQPQHF. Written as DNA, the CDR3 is TGTGCCAGCCGGACAGTTAGCAATCAGCCCCAGCATTTT.

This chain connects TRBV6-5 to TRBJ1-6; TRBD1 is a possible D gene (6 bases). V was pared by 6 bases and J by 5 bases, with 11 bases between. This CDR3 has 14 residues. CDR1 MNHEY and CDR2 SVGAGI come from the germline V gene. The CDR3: CASRGQQNNSPLHF. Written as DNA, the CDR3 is TGTGCCAGCAGAGGACAGCAAAATAATTCACCCCTCCACTTT.